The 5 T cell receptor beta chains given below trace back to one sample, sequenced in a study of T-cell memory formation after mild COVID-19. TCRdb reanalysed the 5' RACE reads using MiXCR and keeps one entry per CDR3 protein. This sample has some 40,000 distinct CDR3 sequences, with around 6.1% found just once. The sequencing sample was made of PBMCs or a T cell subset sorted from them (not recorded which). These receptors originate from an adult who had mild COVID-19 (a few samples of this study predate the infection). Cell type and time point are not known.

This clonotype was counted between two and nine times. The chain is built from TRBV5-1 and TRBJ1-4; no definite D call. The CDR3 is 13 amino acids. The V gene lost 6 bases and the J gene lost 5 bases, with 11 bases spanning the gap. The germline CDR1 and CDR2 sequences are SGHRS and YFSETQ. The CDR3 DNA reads TGCGCCAGCACTGGGGAACTGAATGAAAAACTGTTTTTT. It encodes CASTGELNEKLFF. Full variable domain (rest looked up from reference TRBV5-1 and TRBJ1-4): KAGVTQTPRYLIKTRGQQVTLSCSPISGHRSVSWYQQTPGQGLQFLFEYFSETQRNKGNFPGRFSGRQFSNSRSEMNVSTLELGDSALYLCASTGELNEKLFFGSGTQLSVL.

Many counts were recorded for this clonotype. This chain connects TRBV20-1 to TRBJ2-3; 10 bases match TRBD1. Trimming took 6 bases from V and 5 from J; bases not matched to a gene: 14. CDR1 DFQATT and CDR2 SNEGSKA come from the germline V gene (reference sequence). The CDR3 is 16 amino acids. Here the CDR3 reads CSAIEGPTGGRDTQYF. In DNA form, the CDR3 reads TGCAGTGCGATCGAAGGACCGACAGGGGGCAGAGATACGCAGTATTTT.

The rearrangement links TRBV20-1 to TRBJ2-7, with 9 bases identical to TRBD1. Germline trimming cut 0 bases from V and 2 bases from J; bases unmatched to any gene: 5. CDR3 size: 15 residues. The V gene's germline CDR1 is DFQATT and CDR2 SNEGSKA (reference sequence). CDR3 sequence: CSARDQRQGAYEQYF. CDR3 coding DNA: TGCAGTGCTAGAGATCAGAGACAGGGGGCCTACGAGCAGTACTTC.

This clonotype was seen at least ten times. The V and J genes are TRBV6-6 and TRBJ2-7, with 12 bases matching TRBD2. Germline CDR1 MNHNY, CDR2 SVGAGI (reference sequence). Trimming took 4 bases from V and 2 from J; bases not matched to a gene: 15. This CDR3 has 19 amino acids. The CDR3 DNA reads TGTGCCAGCAGTTTCCAGACCGACGGGACTAGCGGGCGGCCCTACGAGCAGTACTTC. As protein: CASSFQTDGTSGRPYEQYF.

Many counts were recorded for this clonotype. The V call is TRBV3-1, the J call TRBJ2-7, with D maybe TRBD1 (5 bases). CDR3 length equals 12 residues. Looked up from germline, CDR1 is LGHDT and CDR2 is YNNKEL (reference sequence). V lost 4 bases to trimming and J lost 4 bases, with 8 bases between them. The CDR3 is CASSLTGYEQYF. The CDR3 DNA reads TGTGCCAGCAGCCTAACAGGTTACGAGCAGTACTTC.